The clone carrying this T cell receptor beta chain was detected many times. The antigen remains unidentified. The data were obtained in a study of T cells in Graves' hyperthyroidism and ophthalmopathy. Study conclusions and caveats: Using 13 V-J features, a model discriminated ophthalmopathy from stable hyperthyroidism.

RNA transcripts gave rise to amplified TCR beta CDR3 regions. The TCR CDR3 first-round RT-PCR relied on the HTBI primer set. TCRdb analysed the multiplex PCR reads with MiXCR anew, one entry per CDR3 protein. The profile shows over 200,000 distinct CDR3 sequences, 14% to 15% of them singletons. This CDR3 spans 15 amino acids. The V gene's germline CDR1 is MNHNS and CDR2 SASEGT. V dropped 2 bases and J dropped 1 base, with 11 bases sitting between them. The chain uses TRBV6-1 and TRBJ1-1, with D possibly being TRBD1 (5 bases). The sample was blood. The receptor comes from a woman aged 40 to 49 with Graves' hyperthyroidism that later progressed to Graves' ophthalmopathy. CDR3: CASSEPGRGNTEAFF. The CDR3 DNA is TGTGCCAGCAGTGAACCGGGACGGGGGAACACTGAAGCTTTCTTT.